This T cell receptor (beta chain) was sequenced during a study of regulatory T cells in long-lasting Graves disease. iRepertoire HTBI primers and Arm-PCR of CDR3 regions built TCR beta libraries. In the original analysis: Samples revealed 50 to 75 TRBV and 14 TRBJ segments. One entry per CDR3 protein results from TCRdb running MiXCR on the multiplex PCR reads. TCRdb's processing, not the authors' own work, is the source of the V and J calls. The data contain 350,000 to 450,000 distinct CDR3 sequences, more than 12% of them singletons. This clonotype showed up just a few times. Regarding time point: newly diagnosed GD, antithyroid drugs for less than 3 months. With RNA extracted from PBMCs as input, the TCR library was made. V gave up 2 bases and J gave up 5 bases, with 10 bases separating them. This CDR3 is built from 13 residues. The germline CDR1 and CDR2 sequences are DFQATT and SNEGSKA (reference sequence).

These data also formed part of another study, on T cells in Graves' hyperthyroidism and ophthalmopathy. That source adds: Subjects aged 18 to 65 presented with newly diagnosed hyperthyroidism of less than 2 months' duration.

The sequencing here drew on peripheral blood mononuclear cells (PBMCs), taken at new diagnosis, from a patient treated with antithyroid drugs. The sequence derives from a woman aged 25 to 39 with Graves disease. V is TRBV20-1 and J is TRBJ1-5; possible D gene TRBD1, 6 bases. The CDR3 DNA reads as TGCAGTGCTAGAACAGGGCGGGATCAGCCCCAGCATTTT. Translating gives CSARTGRDQPQHF.